The 15 T cell receptor beta chains below all came from one sample that was sequenced in a study of shared clonotypes between healthy human individuals. Clones were sequenced by immunoSEQ multiplex PCR, and TCRdb holds only the in-frame ones, with some missing. The repertoire holds about 2 million clones, with 90% to 95% as singletons. Material for sequencing was naive CD4+ T cells sorted from blood. The subset is: CD45RA+ positively selected. These receptors all stem from a man aged 18 to 30 in good health.

The chain employs TRBV14 and TRBJ2-1, with D perhaps TRBD2 (6 bases). Germline lookup yields CDR1 SGHDN and CDR2 FVKESK. This CDR3 region has 15 residues. Trimming pared 0 bases from V and 9 bases from J, leaving 15 bases between. CDR3 bases: TGTGCCAGCAGCCAAGACGGGGGACGATCGGCTGAGCAGTTCTTC. The encoded protein is CASSQDGGRSAEQFF.

This clone was recorded once. V gene TRBV5-1 combines with J gene TRBJ2-7; D is perhaps TRBD2 (6 bases). The V and J ends lost 6 bases and 4 bases respectively, with 11 bases between them. This CDR3 region has 12 residues. Germline V CDR1 and CDR2: SGHRS, YFSETQ. The chain's CDR3 is CASTPGGYEQYF. The CDR3 DNA reads as TGCGCCAGCACTCCCGGGGGTTACGAGCAGTACTTC.

The chain carries TRBV2 and TRBJ2-1; 8 bases agree with TRBD1. This CDR3 has 16 residues. V was clipped by 6 bases and J by 1 base; unmatched bases: 8. Germline-derived CDR1 and CDR2 are SNHLY and FYNNEI. The CDR3 coding sequence is TGTGCCAGCAGGGAACAGGGGGTGGGTTCCTACAATGAGCAGTTCTTC. Translated, it gives CASREQGVGSYNEQFF.

This clone was picked up one time. This chain joins TRBV5-4 and TRBJ2-1; the D is unclear. Germline assignment: CDR1 SGHNT and CDR2 YYREEE (reference sequence). CDR3 length equals 12 residues. V lost 5 bases and J lost 6, with 9 bases in between. The CDR3 region has the DNA TGTGCCAGCAGACTGGACGGCAATGAGCAGTTCTTC. Residues: CASRLDGNEQFF.

Notes on this clone: A read error may explain this, as a much larger clone is one base away. The chain recombines TRBV2 with TRBJ1-2; 7 bases match TRBD1. There are 13 residues in the CDR3. Germline loops: CDR1 SNHLY, CDR2 FYNNEI. V dropped 6 bases and J dropped 4; count of bases not matched to a gene: 5. In DNA form, the CDR3 reads TGTGCCAGCAGCGCGGGACAGCCCTATGGCTACACCTTC. Encoded protein: CASSAGQPYGYTF.

The rearrangement joins TRBV28 to TRBJ1-2; D is unresolved. From germline, CDR1 is MDHEN and CDR2 SYDVKM. Trimming pared 5 bases from V and 1 base from J, leaving 5 bases between. The CDR3 is 12 residues long. The chain's CDR3 is CASSPSNYGYTF. In DNA form, the CDR3 reads TGTGCCAGCAGTCCAAGTAACTATGGCTACACCTTC.

This clone was detected only once. The CDR3 DNA is TGTGCCAGCAGCTCCGGACAGTTTCGAGAAAAACTGTTTTTT. Translated: CASSSGQFREKLFF. The chain is built from TRBV5-4 and TRBJ1-4; D is perhaps TRBD1 (6 bases). V was clipped by 3 bases and J by 8 bases, with 14 bases between them. Germline assignment: CDR1 SGHNT and CDR2 YYREEE (reference sequence). The CDR3 is 14 residues long.

This sequence joins TRBV7-9 and TRBJ1-1; weak D call: TRBD1 (6 bases). The CDR3 extends over 15 amino acids. Germline CDR1 reads SEHNR; CDR2 reads FQNEAQ (reference sequence). The germline V and J ends were trimmed by 4 bases and 2 bases, with 14 bases remaining between them. DNA of the CDR3: TGTGCCAGCAGCTCCCTCGGACAGACAAACACTGAAGCTTTCTTT. It encodes CASSSLGQTNTEAFF.

The chain joins TRBV5-1 to TRBJ2-7; TRBD2 matches at 9 bases. The CDR3 extends over 15 amino acids. The J segment lost 7 bases and the V segment lost 4 bases, leaving 12 bases of the junction unmatched. CDR1 SGHRS and CDR2 YFSETQ come from the germline V gene. The CDR3 bases are TGCGCCAGCAGCATAAAATTAGCGGGAGTGGTAGAGCAGTACTTC. Translating it yields CASSIKLAGVVEQYF.

The chain is built from TRBV6-1 and TRBJ2-2; 8 positions agree with TRBD1. V lost 5 bases and J lost 6; bases outside the gene matches: 5. The V gene's germline CDR1 is MNHNS and CDR2 SASEGT. This CDR3 is 14 amino acids long. The CDR3 DNA is TGTGCCAGCAGTACGCAGGGGGCGGCCGGGGAGCTGTTTTTT. The encoded protein is CASSTQGAAGELFF.

The CDR3 coding sequence is TGTGCCAGCAGTGTGAATAGCGGGGGCACAGATACGCAGTATTTT. Its translation is CASSVNSGGTDTQYF. The gene calls are TRBV2 and TRBJ2-3; the match to TRBD2 covers 8 bases. The CDR3 has 15 residues. V lost 4 bases and J lost 1; bases outside the gene matches: 4. Germline V CDR1 and CDR2: SNHLY, FYNNEI.

The rearrangement links TRBV7-8 to TRBJ2-4, with 11 bases matching TRBD2. Germline V gene lookup returns CDR1 SGHVS and CDR2 FQNEAQ. The CDR3 has 16 amino acids. Trimming cost V 1 base and J 9 bases; bases outside gene matches: 8. The DNA for the CDR3 is TGTGCCAGCAGCTTAGTAGCGGGGGGGCTCTTGAGCATTCAGTACTTC. Residues: CASSLVAGGLLSIQYF.

The chain joins TRBV19 to TRBJ1-2, with TRBD1 as a possible D gene (5 bases). V lost 4 bases and J lost 7, with 19 bases in between. The CDR3 contains 15 residues. From germline, CDR1 is LNHDA and CDR2 SQIVND (reference sequence). CDR3 in amino acids: CASSNLSGRVVGYTF. The CDR3 nucleotides read TGTGCCAGTAGTAATCTCAGCGGCAGGGTTGTTGGCTACACCTTC.

The chain couples TRBV28 to TRBJ2-7; D not resolved. The CDR3 has 13 residues. The V gene's germline CDR1 is MDHEN and CDR2 SYDVKM. V shed 6 bases and J shed 2 bases, with 11 bases lying between them. As DNA, the CDR3 is TGTGCCAGCAGCTCGGCCCAAGCCTACGAGCAGTACTTC. Amino acid sequence: CASSSAQAYEQYF. Supplemented by reference TRBV28 and TRBJ2-7, the full variable domain reads DVKVTQSSRYLVKRTGEKVFLECVQDMDHENMFWYRQDPGLGLRLIYFSYDVKMKEKGDIPEGYSVSREKKERFSLILESASTNQTSMYLCASSSAQAYEQYFGPGTRLTVT.

This clone showed up just once. The chain joins TRBV30 to TRBJ2-5; D gene uncertain. The CDR3 extends over 14 amino acids. V lost 1 base and J 2 bases, leaving 11 bases between the germline ends. From germline, CDR1 is GTSNPN and CDR2 SVGIG (reference sequence). The CDR3 is CAWSEKDKQETQYF. CDR3 sequence (DNA): TGTGCCTGGAGTGAAAAGGATAAACAAGAGACCCAGTACTTC.